This TCR beta chain was found in a study of somatic reversion in DOCK8 deficiency (TCRdb year 2020). Regarding the complete study: The study compared T cell receptor beta repertoires of DOCK8-deficient patients, DOCK8-revertant patients and healthy volunteers. The ways in which somatic reversion of pathogenic DOCK8 variants alters lymphocyte differentiation and function in DOCK8 deficiency were investigated. The DOCK8-deficient patients included in the study had been described in earlier reports.

Healthy control blood was obtained from volunteer donors provided by blood services in Australia and France. Genomic DNA for TCR repertoire analysis was extracted from whole blood samples or from PBMCs. Including the terminal cysteine and phenylalanine, the CDR3 comprises 13 residues. Only CDR3 DNA remains: 39 bases, in frame from the first base. Looking up the germline V gene yields CDR1 SNHLY and CDR2 FYNNEI. Germline trimming: 6 bases from V, 7 bases from J; junction bases outside gene matches: 6. General findings and caveats noted by the study authors: The source material for each sample, whole blood versus PBMCs, was not specified per sample in the methods.

A note on this clonotype: This clone's antigen is unknown. Nothing much larger sits one base from this clone, and base qualities are not available.

Library creation used multiplex PCR. Using EuroClonality-NGS primers, the TRB libraries were generated through a one-step amplicon PCR run on 100 ng genomic DNA. Sequencing of TRB amplicons was performed on Illumina MiSeq instruments using 2 x 250 bp version 2 chemistry. Turning to the authors' computational methods: IMGT/HighV-QUEST was used for primary TRB sequence analysis and V(D)J annotation. Repertoire diversity and composition were evaluated with VDJtools after removing nonfunctional clones and downsampling for comparisons between samples. The public reads were reprocessed in TCRdb via fastp at Q25 and MiXCR, keeping in-frame beta chains. Each CDR3 protein appears once, grouped with its most common genes and DNA. TCRdb's processing, not the study's, gives the V and J calls here. The sample table holds roughly 3,700 distinct CDR3 sequences, of which about 22% were seen once. In total, the top ten clones hold 9.1% of the sample.

This chain joins TRBV2 to TRBJ1-2; TRBD1 agrees with 9 junctional bases. Sequencing used peripheral blood. This clonotype was sampled from a human donor in good health. The CDR3 region reads CASRDRGLGGYTF. Read as DNA, the sequence is TGTGCCAGCAGGGACAGGGGTTTAGGTGGCTACACCTTC.